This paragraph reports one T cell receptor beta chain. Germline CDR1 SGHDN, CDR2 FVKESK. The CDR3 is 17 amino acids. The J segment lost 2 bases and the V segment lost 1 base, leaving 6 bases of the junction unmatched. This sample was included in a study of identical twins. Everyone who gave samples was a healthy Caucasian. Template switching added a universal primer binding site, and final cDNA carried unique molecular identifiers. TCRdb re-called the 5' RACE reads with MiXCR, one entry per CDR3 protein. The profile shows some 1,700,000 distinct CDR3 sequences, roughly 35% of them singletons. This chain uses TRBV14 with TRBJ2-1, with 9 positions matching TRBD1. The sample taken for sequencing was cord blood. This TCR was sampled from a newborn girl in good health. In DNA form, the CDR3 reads TGTGCCAGCAGCCAAGGCAAGACAGGGGGTGCCTACAATGAGCAGTTCTTC. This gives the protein CASSQGKTGGAYNEQFF.